The 15 T cell receptor beta chains presented below share a single source sample, sequenced in a study of tumor-infiltrating lymphocytes in primary liver carcinoma. The approximately 20-31 mg bulk tissue piece was not sorted before simultaneous RNA and DNA extraction. Making TCR beta cDNA involved around 500 ng total RNA and a constant-region primer. Amplification in three nested multiplex PCR rounds with slightly modified ARM-PCR gave rise to TCR beta libraries. The opening two PCR rounds, ten to eleven cycles each, paired TRBV1-TRBV30 forward primers with a C-beta reverse primer. TCRdb re-analysed the multiplex PCR reads in MiXCR, keeping a single row per CDR3 protein. The sample yields tens of thousands of distinct CDR3 sequences, roughly 73% seen once. Input material: tumor-adjacent normal liver tissue. These TCRs come from a woman aged 30 to 39 with primary liver carcinoma and hepatitis B virus infection.

Comment on this clonotype: A much larger clone differs from this one at a single base, so this may be a read error. This chain links TRBV24-1 with TRBJ1-1; TRBD1 might be the D (5 bases). Germline V gene sequence: CDR1 KGHDR, CDR2 SFDVKD. There are 13 residues in the CDR3. CDR3 protein: CATSDLGGTETFF. CDR3 nucleotides: TGTGCCACCAGTGATTTGGGGGGGACTGAAACTTTCTTT.

As regards this clonotype: This is likely a read error, given that the CDR3 carries no conserved phenylalanine or tryptophan at its end. The gene calls are TRBV29-1 and TRBJ2-7, with 7 bases that match TRBD2. The V gene's germline CDR1 is SQVTM and CDR2 ANQGSEA. The V gene end was trimmed by 8 bases and the J gene end by 6 bases; junction bases not matched to a gene: 13. There are 13 residues in the CDR3. The CDR3 DNA reads as TGCAGCATCTCCGGACTAGAGTATCCCGAGCAGTACCTC. This codes for CSISGLEYPEQYL.

A note on this clonotype: Compared with germline, one end of the junction differs, possibly owing to a read error. The gene calls are TRBV5-6 and TRBJ2-2; tentatively, D is TRBD2 (6 bases). There are 15 residues in the CDR3. Germline lookup yields CDR1 SGHDT and CDR2 YYEEEE. This CDR3 is CASSLAPRITREQSF. CDR3 in DNA: TGTGCCAGCAGCTTGGCACCCAGAATCACCCGGGAGCAGTCTTTT.

This clonotype was observed a handful of times. J is TRBJ2-3 and V is TRBV11-2; D is undetermined. The V end lost 5 bases, the J end lost 8 bases, and 17 bases lay between the germline ends. This CDR3 is built from 14 residues. Germline-derived CDR1 and CDR2 are SGHAT and FQNNGV. CDR3 residues: CASSPPGRAGTQYF. The CDR3 nucleotides are TGTGCCAGCAGCCCCCCGGGCCGGGCAGGTACGCAGTATTTT.

Comment on this clonotype: This is likely a read error, given that the CDR3 carries no conserved phenylalanine or tryptophan at its end. The rearrangement links TRBV28 to TRBJ2-4; D is uncertain. CDR1 is MDHEN and CDR2 is SYDVKM in the germline V gene. The CDR3 has 12 amino acids. CDR3 sequence reads: CATSFDKSIQYS. DNA for the CDR3: TGTGCCACTAGTTTCGATAAAAGCATTCAGTACTCC.

This chain joins TRBV7-9 and TRBJ2-7; tentative D call: TRBD2 (6 bases). Germline values: CDR1 SEHNR, CDR2 FQNEAQ (reference sequence). V lost 3 bases and J lost 7, with 16 bases in between. There are 14 residues in the CDR3. The DNA of the CDR3 is TGTGCCAGCAGCTTGGGAGGCCTCTTCTATGAGCAGTACTTC. This sequence encodes CASSLGGLFYEQYF.

For this clonotype: This is likely a read error, given that the CDR3 carries no conserved phenylalanine or tryptophan at its end. V gene TRBV4-2 combines with J gene TRBJ1-6; perhaps TRBD1 as D (6 bases). Per the germline V gene, CDR1 is LGHNA and CDR2 is YNFKEQ. The CDR3 length is 16 residues. The chain's CDR3 is CTSSHGQQTLGSPLHL. For the CDR3, the DNA is TGTACCAGCAGCCATGGACAGCAAACCTTAGGTTCACCCCTCCACCTT.

About this clonotype itself: It is likely a read error, because the conserved phenylalanine at the end of the CDR3 is missing. For the CDR3, the DNA is TGTGCCAGCAGCTTGGGGACTAGGGGACAAGAGACCCAGTACCTC. Protein product: CASSLGTRGQETQYL. The V and J genes are TRBV5-4 and TRBJ2-5, with TRBD2 matching over 7 bases. V lost 0 bases, J lost 2 bases, and 4 bases stayed unmatched. The CDR3 sequence is 15 residues long. The germline V gene encodes CDR1 SGHNT and CDR2 YYREEE (reference sequence).

This clonotype was observed many times. This chain joins TRBV6-6 and TRBJ1-1; D is unclear. V was pared by 5 bases and J by 4 bases, with 14 bases between. From germline, CDR1 is MNHNY and CDR2 SVGAGI (reference sequence). CDR3 length: 14 amino acids. CDR3 in amino acids: CASSPDASRTEAFF. For the CDR3, the DNA is TGTGCCAGCAGTCCCGACGCATCCCGCACTGAAGCTTTCTTT.

This clonotype was seen only once. A clone one base away is much larger, so this may be a read error. This CDR3 is missing its conserved last phenylalanine or tryptophan, likely due to a read error. Here the CDR3 DNA reads TGTGCCAGCAGCAGGACAGGGCGTCAGCCCCAGCATTTA. It codes for CASSRTGRQPQHL. The chain recombines TRBV7-2 with TRBJ1-5; TRBD1 matches 8 bases. Germline trimming cut 5 bases from V and 6 bases from J; bases unmatched to any gene: 3. The CDR3 loop spans 13 amino acids. Per germline, CDR1 SGHTA and CDR2 FQGNSA.

This chain connects TRBV6-1 to TRBJ2-7, with 9 nucleotides matching TRBD1. The CDR3 covers 13 residues. CDR1 is MNHNS, CDR2 SASEGT, per germline. The J segment lost 4 bases and the V segment lost 8 bases, leaving 6 bases of the junction unmatched. The CDR3, as DNA: TGTGCCAGCCGCAGGGACAGGGTTTACGAGCAGTACTTC. It translates to CASRRDRVYEQYF.

The sample holds a few counts of this clonotype. V and J are TRBV29-1 and TRBJ2-3; no clear D gene. This CDR3 spans 16 amino acids. Between the trimmed V and J ends, which lost 0 bases and 4 bases, there was a span of 17 bases. Germline V CDR1 and CDR2: SQVTM, ANQGSEA. CDR3 sequence (DNA): TGCAGCGTTGAAGACAGACTCGCGGCGAGCGCAGATACGCAGTATTTT. This codes for CSVEDRLAASADTQYF.

Details on this clonotype: At one end, the junction sequence differs from germline, possibly due to a read error. The chain is built from TRBV6-2 or TRBV6-3 and TRBJ2-1, with a tentative D call TRBD1 (5 bases). The CDR3 is 13 amino acids. Germline V gives CDR1 MNHEY, CDR2 SVGEGT. This chain's CDR3 is CVSSDRQSNEQSF. For the CDR3, the DNA is TGTGTCAGCAGTGATAGACAGTCGAATGAGCAGTCCTTC.

This clonotype was observed a handful of times. The chain joins TRBV9 to TRBJ1-5; tentative D call: TRBD1 (6 bases). There are 13 residues in the CDR3. Per germline, CDR1 SGDLS and CDR2 YYNGEE. Trimming shortened V by 4 bases and J by 7 bases, and 12 bases separated the two germline ends. The CDR3 sequence is CASSIDQGQPQHF. The DNA for the CDR3 is TGTGCCAGCAGCATTGACCAGGGGCAGCCCCAGCATTTT.

This clonotype has a single count. With a much larger clone just one base away, this may be a read error. The chain uses TRBV28 and TRBJ2-3; 8 bases agree with TRBD2. CDR1 and CDR2 from the germline V gene are MDHEN and SYDVKM. V shed 5 bases, J shed 8 bases, and the junction held 9 bases outside the gene matches. CDR3 length: 14 residues. The CDR3 DNA reads as TGTGCCAGCAGTAAGGCGGGGGGCGCAGGTACGCAGTATTTT. Its translation: CASSKAGGAGTQYF.